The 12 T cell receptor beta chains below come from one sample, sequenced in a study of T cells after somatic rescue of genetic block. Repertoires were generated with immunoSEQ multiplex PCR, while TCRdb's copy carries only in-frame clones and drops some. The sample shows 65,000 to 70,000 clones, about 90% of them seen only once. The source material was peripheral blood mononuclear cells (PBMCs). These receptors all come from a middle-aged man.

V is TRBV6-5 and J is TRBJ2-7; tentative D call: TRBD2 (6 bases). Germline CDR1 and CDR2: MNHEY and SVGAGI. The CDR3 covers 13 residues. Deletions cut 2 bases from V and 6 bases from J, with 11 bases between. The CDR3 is CASSYRGSAEQYF. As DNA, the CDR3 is TGTGCCAGCAGTTACCGGGGGTCCGCCGAGCAGTACTTC.

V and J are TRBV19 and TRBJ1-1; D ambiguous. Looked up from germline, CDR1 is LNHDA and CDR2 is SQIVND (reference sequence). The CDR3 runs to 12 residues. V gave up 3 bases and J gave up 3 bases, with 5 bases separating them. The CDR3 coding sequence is TGTGCCAGTAGTATGGCGGACACTGAAGCTTTCTTT. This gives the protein CASSMADTEAFF.

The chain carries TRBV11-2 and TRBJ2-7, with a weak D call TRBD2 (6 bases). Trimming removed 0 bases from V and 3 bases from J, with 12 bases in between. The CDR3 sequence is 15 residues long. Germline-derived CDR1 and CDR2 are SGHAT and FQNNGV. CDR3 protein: CASSLDLGSGYEQYF. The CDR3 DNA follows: TGTGCCAGCAGCTTAGACCTTGGTAGCGGCTACGAGCAGTACTTC.

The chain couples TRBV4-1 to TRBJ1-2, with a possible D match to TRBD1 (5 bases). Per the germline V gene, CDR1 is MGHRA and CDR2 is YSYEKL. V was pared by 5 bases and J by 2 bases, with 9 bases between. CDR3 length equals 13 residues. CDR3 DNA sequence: TGCGCCAGCAGCAGGGGCATGAACTATGGCTACACCTTC. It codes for CASSRGMNYGYTF.

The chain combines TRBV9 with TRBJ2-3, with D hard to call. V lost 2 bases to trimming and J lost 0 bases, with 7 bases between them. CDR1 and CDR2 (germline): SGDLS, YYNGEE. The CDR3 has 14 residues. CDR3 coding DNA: TGTGCCAGCAGCGTTGCCGTGAGCACAGATACGCAGTATTTT. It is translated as CASSVAVSTDTQYF.

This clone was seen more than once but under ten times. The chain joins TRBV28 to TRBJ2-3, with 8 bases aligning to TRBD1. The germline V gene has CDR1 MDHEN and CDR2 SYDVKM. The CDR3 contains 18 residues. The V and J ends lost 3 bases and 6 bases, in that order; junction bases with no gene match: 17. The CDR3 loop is CASSFPALPYRGYDTQYF. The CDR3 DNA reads TGTGCCAGCAGTTTCCCCGCCCTACCGTACAGGGGGTACGATACGCAGTATTTT. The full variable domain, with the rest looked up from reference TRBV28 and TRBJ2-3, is DVKVTQSSRYLVKRTGEKVFLECVQDMDHENMFWYRQDPGLGLRLIYFSYDVKMKEKGDIPEGYSVSREKKERFSLILESASTNQTSMYLCASSFPALPYRGYDTQYFGPGTRLTVL.

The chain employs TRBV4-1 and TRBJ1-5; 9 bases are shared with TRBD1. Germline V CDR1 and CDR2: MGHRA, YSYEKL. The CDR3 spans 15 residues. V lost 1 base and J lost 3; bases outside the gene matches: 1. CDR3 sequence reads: CASSQGTGVNQPQHF. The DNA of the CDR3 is TGCGCCAGCAGCCAAGGGACAGGGGTCAATCAGCCCCAGCATTTT.

CDR3 sequence: CASKVYNEQFF. CDR3 bases: TGTGCCAGCAAGGTATACAATGAGCAGTTCTTC. The chain joins TRBV27 to TRBJ2-1; unclear D gene. The germline V gene has CDR1 MNHEY and CDR2 SMNVEV (reference sequence). V was clipped by 7 bases and J by 4 bases, with 5 bases between them. The CDR3 runs to 11 residues.

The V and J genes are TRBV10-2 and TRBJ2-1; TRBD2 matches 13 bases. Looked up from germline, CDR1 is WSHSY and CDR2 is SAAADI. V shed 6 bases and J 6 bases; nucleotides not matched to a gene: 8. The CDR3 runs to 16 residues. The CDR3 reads CASSILTSGRRNEQFF. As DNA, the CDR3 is TGCGCCAGCAGCATATTGACTAGCGGGAGGCGCAATGAGCAGTTCTTC.

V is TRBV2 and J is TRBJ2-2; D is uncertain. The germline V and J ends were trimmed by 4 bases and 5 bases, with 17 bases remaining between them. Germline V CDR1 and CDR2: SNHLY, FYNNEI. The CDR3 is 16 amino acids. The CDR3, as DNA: TGTGCCAGCAGTGGCTTCCTGAACCCTAGGACCGGGGAGCTGTTTTTT. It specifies CASSGFLNPRTGELFF.

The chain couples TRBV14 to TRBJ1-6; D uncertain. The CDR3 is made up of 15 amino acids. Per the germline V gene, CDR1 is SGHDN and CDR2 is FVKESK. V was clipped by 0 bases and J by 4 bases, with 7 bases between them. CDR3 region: CASSQEVNYNSPLHF. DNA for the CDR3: TGTGCCAGCAGCCAAGAGGTTAATTATAATTCACCCCTCCACTTT.

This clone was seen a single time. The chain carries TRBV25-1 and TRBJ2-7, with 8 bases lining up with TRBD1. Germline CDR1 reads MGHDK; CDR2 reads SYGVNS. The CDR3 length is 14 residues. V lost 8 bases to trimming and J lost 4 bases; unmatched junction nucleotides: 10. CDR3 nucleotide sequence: TGTGCCAGCTCTAGGACAGGGTCAGCTTACGAGCAGTACTTC. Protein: CASSRTGSAYEQYF.